This TCR beta chain was sequenced for a study of response to subunit inactivated influenza vaccine. The length of the CDR3 is 13 residues. Germline loops: CDR1 KGHSH, CDR2 LQKENI. V gave up 5 bases and J gave up 3 bases, with 9 bases separating them. Via MiXCR, TCRdb re-called the RT-PCR reads, giving one row per CDR3 protein. Of approximately 530,000 distinct CDR3 sequences in the sample, around 7.7% were seen once. Sequencing used PBMCs from blood, obtained about 24 months after vaccination. The chain couples TRBV18 to TRBJ2-3, with D uncertain. The sequence derives from a man aged 50-75 years who received an inactivated influenza vaccine. The CDR3 bases are TGTGCCAGCTCAAAAGACTTGACAGATACGCAGTATTTT. Translated: CASSKDLTDTQYF.